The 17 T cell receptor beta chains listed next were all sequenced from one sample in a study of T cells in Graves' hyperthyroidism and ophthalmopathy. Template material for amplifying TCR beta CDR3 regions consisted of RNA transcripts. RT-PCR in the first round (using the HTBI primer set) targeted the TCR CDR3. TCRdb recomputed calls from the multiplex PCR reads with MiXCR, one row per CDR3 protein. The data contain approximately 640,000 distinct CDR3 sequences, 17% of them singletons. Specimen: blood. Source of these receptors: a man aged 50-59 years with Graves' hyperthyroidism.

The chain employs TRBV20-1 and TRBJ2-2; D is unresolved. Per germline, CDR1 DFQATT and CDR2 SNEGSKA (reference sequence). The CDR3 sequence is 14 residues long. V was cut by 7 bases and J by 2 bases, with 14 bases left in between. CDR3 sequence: CSVSSVYNTGELFF. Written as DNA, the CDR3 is TGCAGTGTCTCCAGTGTATATAACACCGGGGAGCTGTTTTTT.

The chain's CDR3 is CSARELAEITYEQYF. The CDR3 DNA sequence: TGCAGTGCTAGGGAACTAGCGGAGATCACCTACGAGCAGTACTTC. This sequence joins TRBV20-1 and TRBJ2-7, with 8 bases aligning to TRBD2. The germline gives CDR1 DFQATT, CDR2 SNEGSKA (reference sequence). After removal of 3 bases from V and 2 bases from J, the junction contained 9 bases not matched to a gene. CDR3 length: 15 amino acids.

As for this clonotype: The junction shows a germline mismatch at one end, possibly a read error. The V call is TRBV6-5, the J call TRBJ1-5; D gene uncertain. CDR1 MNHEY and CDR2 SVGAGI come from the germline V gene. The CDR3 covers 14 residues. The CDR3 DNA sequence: TGTGCCTGCAGTTACTCTCCAGGTGGGCAGCCCCAGCATTTT. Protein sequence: CACSYSPGGQPQHF.

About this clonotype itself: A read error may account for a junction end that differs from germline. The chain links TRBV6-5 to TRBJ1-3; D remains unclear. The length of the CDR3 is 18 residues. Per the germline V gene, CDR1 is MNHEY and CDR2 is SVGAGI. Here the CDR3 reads CASSYSMEGDLRGNAIYF. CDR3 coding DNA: TGTGCCAGCAGTTACTCGATGGAAGGCGATCTCCGAGGAAACGCCATATATTTT.

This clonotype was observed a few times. The CDR3 nucleotides are TGTGCCAGTAGTATTGACAGCGAGGGCTACACCTTC. Its protein product is CASSIDSEGYTF. The J gene is TRBJ1-2, the V gene TRBV19; a weak D match, TRBD1 (5 bases). The CDR3 totals 12 residues. V was shortened by 3 bases and J by 8 bases, with 10 bases between the two germline ends. In germline, CDR1 is LNHDA, CDR2 SQIVND (reference sequence).

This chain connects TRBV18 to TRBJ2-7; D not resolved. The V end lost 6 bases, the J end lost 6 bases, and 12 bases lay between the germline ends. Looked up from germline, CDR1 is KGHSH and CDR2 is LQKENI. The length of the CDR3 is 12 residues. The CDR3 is CASSATGREQYF. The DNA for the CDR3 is TGTGCCAGCTCGGCGACGGGTCGCGAGCAGTACTTC.

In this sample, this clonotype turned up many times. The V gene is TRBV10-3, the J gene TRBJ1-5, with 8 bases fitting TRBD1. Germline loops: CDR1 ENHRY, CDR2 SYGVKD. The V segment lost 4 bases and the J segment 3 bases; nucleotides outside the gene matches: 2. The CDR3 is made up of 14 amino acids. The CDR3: CAISVQGDNQPQHF. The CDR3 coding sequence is TGTGCCATCAGTGTACAGGGGGACAATCAGCCCCAGCATTTT.

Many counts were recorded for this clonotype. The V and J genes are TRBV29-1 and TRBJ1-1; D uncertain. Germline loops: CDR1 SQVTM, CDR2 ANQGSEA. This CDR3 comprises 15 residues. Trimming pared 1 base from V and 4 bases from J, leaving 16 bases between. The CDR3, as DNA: TGCAGCGTTGAAGGGGCACCCAAGCGGACCACTGAAGCTTTCTTT. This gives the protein CSVEGAPKRTTEAFF.

The CDR3 bases are TGTGCCAGCAGCCAAGACAGGGTGGGTGGTGAGCAGTTCTTC. It translates to CASSQDRVGGEQFF. The V gene is TRBV3-1, the J gene TRBJ2-1, with a possible D match to TRBD1 (5 bases). The CDR3 length is 14 residues. CDR1 and CDR2 (germline): LGHDT, YNNKEL (reference sequence). Deletions cut 0 bases from V and 9 bases from J, with 12 bases between.

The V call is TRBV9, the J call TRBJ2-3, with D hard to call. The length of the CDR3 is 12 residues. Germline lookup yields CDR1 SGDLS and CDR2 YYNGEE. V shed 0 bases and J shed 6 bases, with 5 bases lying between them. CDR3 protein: CASSVAGDTQYF. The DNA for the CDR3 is TGTGCCAGCAGCGTAGCTGGGGATACGCAGTATTTT.

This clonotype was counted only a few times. The CDR3 is CASSAPTAEAFF. CDR3 in DNA: TGTGCCAGCAGCGCACCCACAGCCGAAGCTTTCTTT. The chain joins TRBV5-6 to TRBJ1-1; D is ambiguous. Germline V CDR1 and CDR2: SGHDT, YYEEEE. Trimming shortened V by 4 bases and J by 8 bases, and 12 bases separated the two germline ends. This CDR3 is built from 12 residues.

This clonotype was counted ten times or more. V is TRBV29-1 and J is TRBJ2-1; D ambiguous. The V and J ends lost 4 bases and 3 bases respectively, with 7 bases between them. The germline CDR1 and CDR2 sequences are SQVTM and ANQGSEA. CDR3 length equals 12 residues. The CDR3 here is CSVGEDYNEQFF. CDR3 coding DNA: TGCAGCGTTGGTGAGGACTACAATGAGCAGTTCTTC.

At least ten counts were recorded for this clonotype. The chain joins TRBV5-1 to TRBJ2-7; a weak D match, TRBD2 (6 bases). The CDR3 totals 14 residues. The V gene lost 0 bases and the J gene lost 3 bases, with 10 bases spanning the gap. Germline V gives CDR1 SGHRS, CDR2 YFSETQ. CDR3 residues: CASSLDREFYEQYF. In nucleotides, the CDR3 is TGCGCCAGCAGCTTGGATCGGGAGTTCTACGAGCAGTACTTC. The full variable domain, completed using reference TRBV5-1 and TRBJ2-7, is KAGVTQTPRYLIKTRGQQVTLSCSPISGHRSVSWYQQTPGQGLQFLFEYFSETQRNKGNFPGRFSGRQFSNSRSEMNVSTLELGDSALYLCASSLDREFYEQYFGPGTRLTVT.

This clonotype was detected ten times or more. In nucleotides, the CDR3 is TGCAGTGCTAGAGATCCCTCGTCCTACGAGCAGTACTTC. This codes for CSARDPSSYEQYF. This chain links TRBV20-1 with TRBJ2-7; no reliable D call. CDR1 and CDR2 (germline): DFQATT, SNEGSKA (reference sequence). Trimming left V 0 bases short and J 1 base short, with 7 bases between. The CDR3 runs 13 residues.

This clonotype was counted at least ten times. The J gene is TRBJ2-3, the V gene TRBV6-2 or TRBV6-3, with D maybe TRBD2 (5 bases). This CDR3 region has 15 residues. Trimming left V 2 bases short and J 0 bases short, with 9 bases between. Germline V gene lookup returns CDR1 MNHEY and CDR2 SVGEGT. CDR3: CASSYSRGSTDTQYF. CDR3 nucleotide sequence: TGTGCCAGCAGTTACAGTCGCGGGAGCACAGATACGCAGTATTTT.

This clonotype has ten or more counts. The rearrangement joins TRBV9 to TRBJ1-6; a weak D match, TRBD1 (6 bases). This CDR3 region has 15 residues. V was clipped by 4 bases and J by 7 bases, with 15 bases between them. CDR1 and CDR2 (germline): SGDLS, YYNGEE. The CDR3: CASSPPGRGNSPLHF. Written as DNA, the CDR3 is TGTGCCAGCAGCCCGCCCGGGAGGGGGAATTCACCCCTCCACTTT.

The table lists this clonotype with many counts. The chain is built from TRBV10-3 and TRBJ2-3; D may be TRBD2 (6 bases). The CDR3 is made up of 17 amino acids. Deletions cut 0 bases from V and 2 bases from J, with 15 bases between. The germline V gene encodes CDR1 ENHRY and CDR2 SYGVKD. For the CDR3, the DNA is TGTGCCATCAGTGAGTCGAGGGGACTCCCTTACACAGATACGCAGTATTTT. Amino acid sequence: CAISESRGLPYTDTQYF.